A selection of T cell receptor beta chains follows, all from one sample in a study of blood T cell repertoires in COVID-19. Measured with immunoSEQ multiplex PCR; TCRdb has only the in-frame clones, and not every one. This sample yields 250,000 or so clones, of which roughly 86% are seen a single time; roughly 5.6% belongs to the top ten. The sample taken for sequencing was peripheral blood. All receptors come from an older woman with COVID-19, enrolled during active disease. The CDR3 runs from the conserved cysteine through the conserved F or W. The order of the fields is CDR3 DNA, CDR3 protein, CDR3 length, D gene, J gene, clone size, V gene. D genes are given only for firm matches. Where a row states a size, it is once, few, many or the class of an expanded clone; other rows omit it.

CDR3nt: TGTGCCAGTAGCTACGACATCAACTTCGGCTACACCTTC
CDR3aa: CASSYDINFGYTF
len: 13
d_gene: .
j_gene: TRBJ1-2
abundance: once
v_gene: TRBV19

CDR3nt: TGTGCCAGCAGTTATTCCGGGACTAGCGGATCAGATACGCAGTATTTT
CDR3aa: CASSYSGTSGSDTQYF
len: 16
d_gene: TRBD2
j_gene: TRBJ2-3
abundance: few
v_gene: TRBV6-2/TRBV6-3

CDR3nt: TGTGCCAGCAGCCGCCGGGAAAACACTGAAGCTTTCTTT
CDR3aa: CASSRRENTEAFF
len: 13
d_gene: .
j_gene: TRBJ1-1
abundance: .
v_gene: TRBV5-6

CDR3nt: TGTGCCAGCAGCAGGAGGGTCGGAGGCACCGGGGAGCTGTTTTTT
CDR3aa: CASSRRVGGTGELFF
len: 15
d_gene: .
j_gene: TRBJ2-2
abundance: .
v_gene: TRBV7-3

CDR3nt: TGCAGTGCTAGTCAGCTAGCGGGAGGGGGTGAGGATACGCAGTATTTT
CDR3aa: CSASQLAGGGEDTQYF
len: 16
d_gene: TRBD2
j_gene: TRBJ2-3
abundance: .
v_gene: TRBV20-1

CDR3nt: TGTGCCAGCAGCCCGGGACTAGTAGTGGATACGCAGTATTTT
CDR3aa: CASSPGLVVDTQYF
len: 14
d_gene: TRBD2
j_gene: TRBJ2-3
abundance: .
v_gene: TRBV6-2/TRBV6-3

CDR3nt: TGTGCCAGCAGCGTAGCGGGACAGGGAGGCTACAATGAGCAGTTCTTC
CDR3aa: CASSVAGQGGYNEQFF
len: 16
d_gene: TRBD1
j_gene: TRBJ2-1
abundance: .
v_gene: TRBV9

CDR3nt: TGTGCCAGCAGTTACCTCCAGGGGGGCACCGGGGAGCTGTTTTTT
CDR3aa: CASSYLQGGTGELFF
len: 15
d_gene: .
j_gene: TRBJ2-2
abundance: .
v_gene: TRBV6-5

CDR3nt: TGTGCCAGCAGCGCCCGACTAGCGGGGCCCTACGAGCAGTACTTC
CDR3aa: CASSARLAGPYEQYF
len: 15
d_gene: TRBD2
j_gene: TRBJ2-7
abundance: .
v_gene: TRBV7-9

CDR3nt: TGTGCCAGCAGGGGGGACAGGTTTAGCAATCAGCCCCAGCATTTT
CDR3aa: CASRGDRFSNQPQHF
len: 15
d_gene: TRBD1
j_gene: TRBJ1-5
abundance: .
v_gene: TRBV2

CDR3nt: TGTGCCTGGAGTACACAGGGGGGGTACGAGCAGTACTTC
CDR3aa: CAWSTQGGYEQYF
len: 13
d_gene: .
j_gene: TRBJ2-7
abundance: few
v_gene: TRBV30

CDR3nt: TGTGCCAGCAGGAACGGTTACGAGCAGTACTTC
CDR3aa: CASRNGYEQYF
len: 11
d_gene: .
j_gene: TRBJ2-7
abundance: once
v_gene: TRBV11-2

CDR3nt: TGCGCCAGCAGCTTGCTTTCCGGAGGGCCGGAAAACATTCAGTACTTC
CDR3aa: CASSLLSGGPENIQYF
len: 16
d_gene: .
j_gene: TRBJ2-4
abundance: once
v_gene: TRBV5-1

CDR3nt: TGTGCCAGCAGGCCGTGGTCGGGTCGGGATTTACTAGCGCCCAATGAGCAGTTCTTC
CDR3aa: CASRPWSGRDLLAPNEQFF
len: 19
d_gene: TRBD2
j_gene: TRBJ2-1
abundance: .
v_gene: TRBV2

CDR3nt: TGCAGCGTTGAAGTAATTGCGGGACAGATCCTAAGCGAGCAGTACTTC
CDR3aa: CSVEVIAGQILSEQYF
len: 16
d_gene: .
j_gene: TRBJ2-7
abundance: few
v_gene: TRBV29-1

CDR3nt: TGTGCCAGCAGCCAAAGGGGGACGGGTCACACAGATACGCAGTATTTT
CDR3aa: CASSQRGTGHTDTQYF
len: 16
d_gene: .
j_gene: TRBJ2-3
abundance: .
v_gene: TRBV11-3

CDR3nt: TGTGCCAGCTCACCAATAGGGGTGGAGGCTTTCTTT
CDR3aa: CASSPIGVEAFF
len: 12
d_gene: .
j_gene: TRBJ1-1
abundance: .
v_gene: TRBV18

CDR3nt: TGTGCCAGCTCATCACAGGGGGTATACACTGAAGCTTTCTTT
CDR3aa: CASSSQGVYTEAFF
len: 14
d_gene: TRBD1
j_gene: TRBJ1-1
abundance: .
v_gene: TRBV18

CDR3nt: TGTGCCTGGAGGGGTAGGGCGGGAGGACACTACGAGCAGTACTTC
CDR3aa: CAWRGRAGGHYEQYF
len: 15
d_gene: TRBD2
j_gene: TRBJ2-7
abundance: .
v_gene: TRBV30

CDR3nt: TGTGCCAGCAGCTCTCAGGGTGGCTATGGCTACACCTTC
CDR3aa: CASSSQGGYGYTF
len: 13
d_gene: .
j_gene: TRBJ1-2
abundance: few
v_gene: TRBV5-4

CDR3nt: TGTGCCAGCAGGGAGACAGGGGCCTCTGGCTACACCTTC
CDR3aa: CASRETGASGYTF
len: 13
d_gene: TRBD1
j_gene: TRBJ1-2
abundance: few
v_gene: TRBV6-5

CDR3nt: TGTGCCAGCAGACCGGGACAGGGCGCCACCGGGGAGCTGTTTTTT
CDR3aa: CASRPGQGATGELFF
len: 15
d_gene: TRBD1
j_gene: TRBJ2-2
abundance: .
v_gene: TRBV27

CDR3nt: TGTGCCAGCAGCCCGTGGGGGGTGAACACCGGGGAGCTGTTTTTT
CDR3aa: CASSPWGVNTGELFF
len: 15
d_gene: .
j_gene: TRBJ2-2
abundance: .
v_gene: TRBV7-2

CDR3nt: TGTGCCAGCAGCAAAGCGTATCCACTAGCCAAAAACATTCAGTACTTC
CDR3aa: CASSKAYPLAKNIQYF
len: 16
d_gene: .
j_gene: TRBJ2-4
abundance: .
v_gene: TRBV21-1

CDR3nt: TGTGCCACCAGCTTGATCGGACTAGCGGGCACCTCCTACAATGAGCAGTTCTTC
CDR3aa: CATSLIGLAGTSYNEQFF
len: 18
d_gene: TRBD2
j_gene: TRBJ2-1
abundance: .
v_gene: TRBV15

CDR3nt: TGTGCCTGGAGTCCCGACAGGGATCAGCCCCAGCATTTT
CDR3aa: CAWSPDRDQPQHF
len: 13
d_gene: TRBD1
j_gene: TRBJ1-5
abundance: .
v_gene: TRBV30

CDR3nt: TGTGCCAGCTCACTACAAGACAGGGGTAGCAATCAGCCCCAGCATTTT
CDR3aa: CASSLQDRGSNQPQHF
len: 16
d_gene: TRBD1
j_gene: TRBJ1-5
abundance: .
v_gene: TRBV18

CDR3nt: TGCAGTGCTGCTACCACCTACGAGCAGTACTTC
CDR3aa: CSAATTYEQYF
len: 11
d_gene: .
j_gene: TRBJ2-7
abundance: .
v_gene: TRBV20-1

CDR3nt: TGTGCCAGCAGAGAGACAGGGGGGCAAAATGAGCAGTTCTTC
CDR3aa: CASRETGGQNEQFF
len: 14
d_gene: TRBD1
j_gene: TRBJ2-1
abundance: .
v_gene: TRBV6-5

CDR3nt: TGCGCCAGCAGCCAAACCGGGACAGGGTATAATTCACCCCTCCACTTT
CDR3aa: CASSQTGTGYNSPLHF
len: 16
d_gene: TRBD1
j_gene: TRBJ1-6
abundance: .
v_gene: TRBV4-3

CDR3nt: TGTGCCAGCAGCTTAGCAAGACAGGGCGCTGAAGCTTTCTTT
CDR3aa: CASSLARQGAEAFF
len: 14
d_gene: TRBD1
j_gene: TRBJ1-1
abundance: .
v_gene: TRBV7-2

CDR3nt: TGTGCCAGTAGTACAGACTCCGGGTTTAACTATGGCTACACCTTC
CDR3aa: CASSTDSGFNYGYTF
len: 15
d_gene: .
j_gene: TRBJ1-2
abundance: few
v_gene: TRBV19

CDR3nt: TGTGCCAGCAGTTTATTTGGAGGGGGCCTACCCTCTAACTATGGCTACACCTTC
CDR3aa: CASSLFGGGLPSNYGYTF
len: 18
d_gene: TRBD1
j_gene: TRBJ1-2
abundance: .
v_gene: TRBV27

CDR3nt: TGCAGTGCTAGTATCGTATCCTATGGCTACACCTTC
CDR3aa: CSASIVSYGYTF
len: 12
d_gene: .
j_gene: TRBJ1-2
abundance: .
v_gene: TRBV20-1

CDR3nt: TGTGCCAGCAGTTGGGCCGGATCAAACACTGAAGCTTTCTTT
CDR3aa: CASSWAGSNTEAFF
len: 14
d_gene: .
j_gene: TRBJ1-1
abundance: .
v_gene: TRBV6-2/TRBV6-3

CDR3nt: TGCGCCAGCCAGGCGACGACAGGGGGGTCTGAAAAACTGTTTTTT
CDR3aa: CASQATTGGSEKLFF
len: 15
d_gene: TRBD1
j_gene: TRBJ1-4
abundance: .
v_gene: TRBV5-1

CDR3nt: TGTGCCAGCAGCCTTAAGACAGGCCACGGCGAGCAGTACTTC
CDR3aa: CASSLKTGHGEQYF
len: 14
d_gene: .
j_gene: TRBJ2-7
abundance: .
v_gene: TRBV9

CDR3nt: TGTGCCTGGGGGGGGCAGGGTCTTCCGTATGGCTACACCTTC
CDR3aa: CAWGGQGLPYGYTF
len: 14
d_gene: .
j_gene: TRBJ1-2
abundance: .
v_gene: TRBV30

CDR3nt: TGCGCCAGCAGCTACGACAGGACAATGGGAAAACTGTTTTTT
CDR3aa: CASSYDRTMGKLFF
len: 14
d_gene: .
j_gene: TRBJ1-4
abundance: .
v_gene: TRBV5-1

CDR3nt: TGTGCCAGCAGTCCGGGGGGTAGAGTAACCTACAATGAGCAGTTCTTC
CDR3aa: CASSPGGRVTYNEQFF
len: 16
d_gene: TRBD2
j_gene: TRBJ2-1
abundance: .
v_gene: TRBV28

CDR3nt: TGCGCCAGCAGCTTGGGTACTAGCGGGAGGAATGAGCAGTTCTTC
CDR3aa: CASSLGTSGRNEQFF
len: 15
d_gene: TRBD2
j_gene: TRBJ2-1
abundance: .
v_gene: TRBV5-1

CDR3nt: TGTGCCAGCAGTTACCCCGGGAGGACTAATGAAAAACTGTTTTTT
CDR3aa: CASSYPGRTNEKLFF
len: 15
d_gene: .
j_gene: TRBJ1-4
abundance: .
v_gene: TRBV6-5

CDR3nt: TGTGCCACCTCCGGACAGATAAATGAGCAGTTCTTC
CDR3aa: CATSGQINEQFF
len: 12
d_gene: .
j_gene: TRBJ2-1
abundance: .
v_gene: TRBV28

CDR3nt: TGTGCCAGCAGCGTAGATGGGGGACAGGGAGTTTACGAGCAGTACTTC
CDR3aa: CASSVDGGQGVYEQYF
len: 16
d_gene: TRBD1
j_gene: TRBJ2-7
abundance: .
v_gene: TRBV9

CDR3nt: TGTGCCAGCAGCCCCGCGGGAGGAAACACCATATATTTT
CDR3aa: CASSPAGGNTIYF
len: 13
d_gene: .
j_gene: TRBJ1-3
abundance: .
v_gene: TRBV3-1/TRBV3-2

CDR3nt: TGTGCCAGCAGCCAAGATCGGGGGGCGTTTAAAGGGTCCTACAATGAGCAGTTCTTC
CDR3aa: CASSQDRGAFKGSYNEQFF
len: 19
d_gene: .
j_gene: TRBJ2-1
abundance: .
v_gene: TRBV4-2

CDR3nt: TGTGCCTGGAGTGTAGGTGGGACAGTCCAAGAGACCCAGTACTTC
CDR3aa: CAWSVGGTVQETQYF
len: 15
d_gene: TRBD1
j_gene: TRBJ2-5
abundance: .
v_gene: TRBV30

CDR3nt: TGTGCCAGCAGTTACTCGACGGGAAAGGGGGCTGGTACTGAAGCTTTCTTT
CDR3aa: CASSYSTGKGAGTEAFF
len: 17
d_gene: TRBD1
j_gene: TRBJ1-1
abundance: .
v_gene: TRBV6-2/TRBV6-3

CDR3nt: TGCGCCAGCAGCTTGATCCAGGGGCCGGGGAACATTCAGTACTTC
CDR3aa: CASSLIQGPGNIQYF
len: 15
d_gene: .
j_gene: TRBJ2-4
abundance: once
v_gene: TRBV5-1